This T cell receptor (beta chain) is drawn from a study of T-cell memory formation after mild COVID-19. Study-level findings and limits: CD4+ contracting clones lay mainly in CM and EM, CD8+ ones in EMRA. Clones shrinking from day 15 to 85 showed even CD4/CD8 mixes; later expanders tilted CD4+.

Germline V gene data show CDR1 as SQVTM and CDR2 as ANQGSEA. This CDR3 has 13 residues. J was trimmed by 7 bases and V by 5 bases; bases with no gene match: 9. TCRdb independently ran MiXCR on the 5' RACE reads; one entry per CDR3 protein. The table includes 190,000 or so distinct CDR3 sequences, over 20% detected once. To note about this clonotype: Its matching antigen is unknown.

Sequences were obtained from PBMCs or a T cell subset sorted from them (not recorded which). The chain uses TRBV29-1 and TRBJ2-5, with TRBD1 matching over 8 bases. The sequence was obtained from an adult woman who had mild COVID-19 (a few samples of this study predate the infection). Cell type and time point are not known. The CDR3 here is CSVSDRVIGTQYF. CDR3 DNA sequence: TGCAGCGTTTCGGACAGGGTAATTGGGACCCAGTACTTC.